This T cell receptor beta chain is drawn from a study of blood T cell repertoires in COVID-19. About the research overall: Material from acute and convalescent COVID-19 was sourced from the United States, Italy and Spain.

V lost 6 bases and J lost 6, with 14 bases in between. Germline CDR1 and CDR2: MNHEY and SMNVEV (reference sequence). This CDR3 comprises 13 residues. Enrolment of Seattle patients took place during active infection, and they were followed longitudinally. This clone turned up a few times. Original methodology: Amplified reference gene primers provided the basis for estimating nucleated cell counts. The data were produced by immunoSEQ multiplex PCR, yet TCRdb's version contains in-frame clones alone and is incomplete. The V and J calls and clone size are taken from that table; D and trimming were inferred from the DNA. Of about 270,000 clones in the sample, around 85% were seen once.

The sample taken for sequencing was peripheral blood. The clonotype was recovered from a woman aged 25 to 45 with COVID-19, enrolled during active disease. The chain carries TRBV27 and TRBJ1-1, with D possibly being TRBD1 (6 bases). This CDR3 is CASRDSRWSEAFF. CDR3 bases: TGTGCCAGCAGGGACAGTAGGTGGTCTGAAGCTTTCTTT.